This paragraph covers one T cell receptor (beta chain) sequence. Each participant's cohort was designated according to participant-reported clinical history. Recovered status in Cohort 3 required two negative PCRs, clearance, or symptom resolution. CDR1 is SGDLS, CDR2 YYNGEE, per germline. Trimming removed 0 bases at V and 0 bases at J, with 13 bases between. The CDR3 spans 17 residues. Clones were sequenced by immunoSEQ multiplex PCR, and TCRdb holds only the in-frame ones, with some missing. The repertoire holds about 250,000 clones, approximately 90% seen once, with about 16% in the top ten. These data come from a study of blood T cell repertoires in COVID-19. As for the study in general: Sites across the United States, Italy and Spain contributed samples from acute and convalescent COVID-19.

The TCR comes from a young man who had recovered from COVID-19. Material for sequencing was PBMCs or T cells enriched from blood (not recorded which). V and J are TRBV9 and TRBJ2-1; D is unclear. CDR3 sequence reads: CASSVAFHTSSYNEQFF. CDR3 coding DNA: TGTGCCAGCAGCGTAGCCTTTCATACGAGCTCCTACAATGAGCAGTTCTTC.